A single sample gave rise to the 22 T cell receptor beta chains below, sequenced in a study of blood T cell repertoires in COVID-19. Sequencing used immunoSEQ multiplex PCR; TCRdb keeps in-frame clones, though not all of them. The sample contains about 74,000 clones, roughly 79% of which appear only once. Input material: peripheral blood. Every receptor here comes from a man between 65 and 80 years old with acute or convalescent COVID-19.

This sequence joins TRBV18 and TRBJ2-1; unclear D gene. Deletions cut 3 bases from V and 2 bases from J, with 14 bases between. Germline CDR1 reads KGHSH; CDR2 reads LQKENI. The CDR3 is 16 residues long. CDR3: CASSPFTEFPYNEQFF. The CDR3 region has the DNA TGTGCCAGCTCACCCTTTACAGAGTTTCCCTACAATGAGCAGTTCTTC.

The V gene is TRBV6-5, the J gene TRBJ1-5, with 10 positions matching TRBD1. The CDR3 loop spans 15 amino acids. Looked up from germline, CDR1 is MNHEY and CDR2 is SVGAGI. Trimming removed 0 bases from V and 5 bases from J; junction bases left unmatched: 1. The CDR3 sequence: CASSYSGTGDQPQHF. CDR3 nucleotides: TGTGCCAGCAGTTACTCAGGGACAGGGGATCAGCCCCAGCATTTT.

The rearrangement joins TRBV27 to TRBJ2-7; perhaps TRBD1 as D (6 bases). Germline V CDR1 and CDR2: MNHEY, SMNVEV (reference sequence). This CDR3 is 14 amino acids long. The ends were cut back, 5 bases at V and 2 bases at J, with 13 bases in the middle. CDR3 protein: CASSGGHTPYEQYF. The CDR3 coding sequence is TGTGCCAGCAGTGGGGGACATACGCCCTACGAGCAGTACTTC.

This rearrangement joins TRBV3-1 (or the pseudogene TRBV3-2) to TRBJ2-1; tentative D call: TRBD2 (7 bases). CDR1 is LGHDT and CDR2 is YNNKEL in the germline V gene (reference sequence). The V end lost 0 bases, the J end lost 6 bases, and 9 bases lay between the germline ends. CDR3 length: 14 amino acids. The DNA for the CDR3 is TGTGCCAGCAGCCAAGAAGGGGGGGGCAATGAGCAGTTCTTC. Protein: CASSQEGGGNEQFF.

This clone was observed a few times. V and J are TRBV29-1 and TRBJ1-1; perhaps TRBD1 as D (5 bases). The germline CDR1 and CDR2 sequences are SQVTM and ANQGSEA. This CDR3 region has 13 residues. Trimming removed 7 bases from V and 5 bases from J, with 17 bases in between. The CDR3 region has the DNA TGCAGCGGCTGGCGGGGGGAGGAGACTGAAGCTTTCTTT. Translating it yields CSGWRGEETEAFF.

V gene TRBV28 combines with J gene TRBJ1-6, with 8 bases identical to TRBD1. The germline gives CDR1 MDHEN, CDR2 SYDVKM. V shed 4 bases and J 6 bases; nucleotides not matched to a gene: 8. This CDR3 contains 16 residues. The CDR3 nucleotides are TGTGCCAGCAGTTCCGGACAGGGTAGTTTTAATTCACCCCTCCACTTT. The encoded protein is CASSSGQGSFNSPLHF.

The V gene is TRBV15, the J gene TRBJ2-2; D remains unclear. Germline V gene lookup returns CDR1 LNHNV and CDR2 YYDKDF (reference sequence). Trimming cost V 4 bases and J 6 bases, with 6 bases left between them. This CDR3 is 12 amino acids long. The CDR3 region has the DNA TGTGCCACCAGCACTCGGTCCGGGGAGCTGTTTTTT. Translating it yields CATSTRSGELFF.

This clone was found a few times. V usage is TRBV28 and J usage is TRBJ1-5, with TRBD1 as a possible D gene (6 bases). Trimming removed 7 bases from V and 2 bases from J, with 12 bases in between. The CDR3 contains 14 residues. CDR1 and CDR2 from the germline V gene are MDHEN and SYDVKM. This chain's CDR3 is CASIVSGGNQPQHF. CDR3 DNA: TGTGCCAGCATCGTGTCAGGGGGCAATCAGCCCCAGCATTTT.

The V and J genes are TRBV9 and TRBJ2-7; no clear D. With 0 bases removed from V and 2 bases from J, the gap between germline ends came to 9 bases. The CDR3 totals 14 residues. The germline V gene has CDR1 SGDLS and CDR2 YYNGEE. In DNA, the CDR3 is TGTGCCAGCAGCGTAGTGGGCAGTACCTACGAGCAGTACTTC. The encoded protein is CASSVVGSTYEQYF.

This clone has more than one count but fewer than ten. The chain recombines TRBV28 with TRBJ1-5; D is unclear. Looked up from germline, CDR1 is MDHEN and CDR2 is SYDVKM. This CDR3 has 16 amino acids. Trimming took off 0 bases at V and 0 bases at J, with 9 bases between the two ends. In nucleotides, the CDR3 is TGTGCCAGCAGTTTATGGGGGAGGTATAGCAATCAGCCCCAGCATTTT. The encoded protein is CASSLWGRYSNQPQHF.

The chain's CDR3 is CASSSLGQGTYEQYF. The CDR3 DNA is TGTGCCAGCAGCTCTCTGGGACAGGGAACCTACGAGCAGTACTTC. V gene TRBV7-9 combines with J gene TRBJ2-7; the match to TRBD1 covers 9 bases. V gave up 4 bases and J gave up 2 bases; unmatched junction bases: 6. CDR1 SEHNR and CDR2 FQNEAQ come from the germline V gene (reference sequence). The CDR3 contains 15 residues.

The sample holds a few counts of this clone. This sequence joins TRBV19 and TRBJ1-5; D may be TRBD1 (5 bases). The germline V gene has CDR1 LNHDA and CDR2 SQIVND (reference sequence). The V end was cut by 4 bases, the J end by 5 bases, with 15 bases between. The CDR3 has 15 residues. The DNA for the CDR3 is TGTGCCAGTAGTACCGTAGGCAGGGATGATCAGCCCCAGCATTTT. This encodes CASSTVGRDDQPQHF.

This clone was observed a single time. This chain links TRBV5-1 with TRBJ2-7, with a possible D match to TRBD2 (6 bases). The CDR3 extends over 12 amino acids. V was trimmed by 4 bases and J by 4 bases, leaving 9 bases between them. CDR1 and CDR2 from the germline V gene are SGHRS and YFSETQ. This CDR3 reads CASSPGLYEQYF. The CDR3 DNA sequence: TGCGCCAGCAGCCCGGGACTGTACGAGCAGTACTTC.

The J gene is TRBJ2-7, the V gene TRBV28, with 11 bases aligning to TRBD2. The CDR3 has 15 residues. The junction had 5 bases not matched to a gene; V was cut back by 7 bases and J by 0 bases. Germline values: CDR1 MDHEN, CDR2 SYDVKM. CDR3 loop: CASITSGSHSYEQYF. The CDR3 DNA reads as TGTGCCAGCATTACTAGCGGGAGCCACTCCTACGAGCAGTACTTC.

CDR3 loop: CASSLETGRGFF. The CDR3 DNA reads TGTGCCAGCAGTTTGGAGACAGGCCGAGGGTTCTTC. The chain joins TRBV28 to TRBJ2-1, with D tentatively TRBD1 (6 bases). The CDR3 spans 12 residues. Trimming stripped 3 bases from V and 15 bases from J, with 15 bases between. CDR1 is MDHEN, CDR2 SYDVKM, per germline.

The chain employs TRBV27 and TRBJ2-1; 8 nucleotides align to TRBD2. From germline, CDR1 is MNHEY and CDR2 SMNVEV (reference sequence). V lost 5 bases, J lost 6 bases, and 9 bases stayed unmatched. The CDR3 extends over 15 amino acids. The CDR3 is CASSPPGGARNEQFF. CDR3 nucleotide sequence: TGTGCCAGCAGTCCCCCGGGAGGGGCACGCAATGAGCAGTTCTTC.

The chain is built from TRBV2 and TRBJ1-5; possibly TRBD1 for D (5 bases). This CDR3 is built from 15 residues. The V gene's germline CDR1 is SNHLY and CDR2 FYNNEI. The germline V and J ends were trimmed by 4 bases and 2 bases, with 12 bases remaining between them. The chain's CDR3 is CASSGGGEGNQPQHF. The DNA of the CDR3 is TGTGCCAGCAGTGGGGGGGGAGAGGGCAATCAGCCCCAGCATTTT.

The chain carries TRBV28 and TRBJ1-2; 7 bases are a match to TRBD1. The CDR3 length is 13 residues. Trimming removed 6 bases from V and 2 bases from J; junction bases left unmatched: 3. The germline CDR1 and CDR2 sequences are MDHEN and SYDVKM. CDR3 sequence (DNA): TGTGCCAGCAGACGACAGGGCAACTATGGCTACACCTTC. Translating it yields CASRRQGNYGYTF.

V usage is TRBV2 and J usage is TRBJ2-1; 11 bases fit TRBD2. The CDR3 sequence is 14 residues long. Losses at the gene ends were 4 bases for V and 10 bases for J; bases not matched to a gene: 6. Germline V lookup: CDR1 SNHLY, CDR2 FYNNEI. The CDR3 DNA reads TGTGCCAGCAGTGTACTAGCGGGAGTAAGGGAGCAGTTCTTC. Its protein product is CASSVLAGVREQFF.

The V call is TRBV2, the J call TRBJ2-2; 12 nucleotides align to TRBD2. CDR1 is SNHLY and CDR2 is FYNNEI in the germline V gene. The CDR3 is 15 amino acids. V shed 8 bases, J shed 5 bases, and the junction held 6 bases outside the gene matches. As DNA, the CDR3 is TGTGCCAGCGGGGGGGGACTAGCGGGTACCGGGGAGCTGTTTTTT. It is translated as CASGGGLAGTGELFF.

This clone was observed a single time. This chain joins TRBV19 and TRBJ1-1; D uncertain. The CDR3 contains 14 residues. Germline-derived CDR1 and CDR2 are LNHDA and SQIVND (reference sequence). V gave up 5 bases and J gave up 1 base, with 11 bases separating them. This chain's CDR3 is CASSYSTANTEAFF. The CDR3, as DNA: TGTGCCAGTAGTTACTCTACAGCGAACACTGAAGCTTTCTTT. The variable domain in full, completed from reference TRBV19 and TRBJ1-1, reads DGGITQSPKYLFRKEGQNVTLSCEQNLNHDAMYWYRQDPGQGLRLIYYSQIVNDFQKGDIAEGYSVSREKKESFPLTVTSAQKNPTAFYLCASSYSTANTEAFFGQGTRLTVV.

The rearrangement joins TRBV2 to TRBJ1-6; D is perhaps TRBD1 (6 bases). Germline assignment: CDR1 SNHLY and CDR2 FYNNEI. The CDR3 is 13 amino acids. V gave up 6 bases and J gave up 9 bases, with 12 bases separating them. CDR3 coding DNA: TGTGCCAGCAGGGGGGGGGCAGCTTCACCCCTCCACTTT. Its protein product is CASRGGAASPLHF.